The 10 T cell receptor gamma chains below were found in one sample sequenced in a study of gamma-delta chains in newborns, infants, children. TCRdb reanalysed the reads with CATT. This sample has 3,500 to 4,000 gamma-chain clones, with about 56% found just once. The source material was blood. The receptor source for this set is a child who was a newborn, infant or young child, either healthy, febrile or measles-vaccinated (not recorded which).

This chain connects TRGV2 to TRGJ1 or TRGJ2. No J gene is reported in TCRdb; it was inferred here by comparing the DNA with germline. V lost 0 bases to trimming and J lost 10 bases; unmatched junction nucleotides: 3. Germline CDR1 and CDR2: EGSNGY and YDSYNSKV. This CDR3 comprises 11 residues. CDR3 amino acids: CATWDGLKKLF. The CDR3 region has the DNA TGTGCCACCTGGGACGGGTTAAAGAAACTCTTT.

In regard to this clone: A read error is possible here, since a much larger clone lies one base away. Other nucleotide sequences from this sample produce the same CDR3. CDR3 DNA: TGCGCCTTGTGGGAGGTGTGGGGGAAACTCTTT. This encodes CALWEVWGKLF. The chain links TRGV9 to TRGJ1 or TRGJ2. Matching the DNA to germline supplied the J gene, which TCRdb does not give. Germline V gene data show CDR1 as GITISATS and CDR2 as ISYDGTV (reference sequence). This CDR3 has 11 residues.

This chain joins TRGV5 and TRGJ1 or TRGJ2. TCRdb does not report a J gene; here it was assigned by matching the DNA to germline references. This CDR3 region has 13 residues. Unmatched junction bases numbered 17, after V lost 6 bases and J lost 12 bases. Germline lookup yields CDR1 VINAFY and CDR2 YDVSNSKD. The CDR3 reads CATWYWPLDRKLF. The CDR3 DNA is TGTGCCACCTGGTACTGGCCGCTCGATAGGAAACTCTTT.

The rearrangement uses TRGV9 and TRGJP. TCRdb does not report a J gene; here it was assigned by matching the DNA to germline references. V shed 9 bases, J shed 9 bases, and the junction held 8 bases outside the gene matches. CDR3 length: 14 amino acids. The germline CDR1 and CDR2 sequences are GITISATS and ISYDGTV (reference sequence). Here the CDR3 reads CALGPRLGKKIKVF. CDR3 nucleotide sequence: TGTGCCTTGGGTCCGAGGTTGGGCAAAAAAATCAAGGTATTT.

This chain uses TRGV2 with TRGJP2. Assignment of the J gene here rests on matching the DNA to germline, because TCRdb gives none. V gave up 3 bases and J gave up 0 bases; unmatched junction bases: 4. CDR1 and CDR2 from the germline V gene are EGSNGY and YDSYNSKV. The CDR3 runs to 15 residues. CDR3 loop: CATWDLYSSDWIKTF. The CDR3 DNA follows: TGTGCCACCTGGGACCTATATAGTAGTGATTGGATCAAGACGTTT.

The chain recombines TRGV4 with TRGJ1 or TRGJ2. The J gene was missing in TCRdb and was found by matching the end of the DNA to germline. This CDR3 region has 13 residues. Germline V gives CDR1 EGSTGY, CDR2 YDSYTSSV. The junction had 6 bases not matched to a gene; V was cut back by 0 bases and J by 7 bases. The CDR3 loop is CATWDGLRYKKLF. Written as DNA, the CDR3 is TGTGCCACCTGGGATGGGCTGCGGTATAAGAAACTCTTT.

The chain uses TRGV8 and TRGJ1 or TRGJ2. As TCRdb names no J gene, one was assigned here on the basis of a DNA match to germline. Germline loops: CDR1 VENAVY, CDR2 YDSYNSRV. The length of the CDR3 is 13 residues. V was pared by 0 bases and J by 6 bases, with 5 bases of the junction left unmatched. The CDR3 DNA follows: TGTGCCACCTGGGATAGGCGACCTTATAAGAAACTCTTT. It codes for CATWDRRPYKKLF.

The rearrangement links TRGV9 to TRGJP. No J gene is reported in TCRdb; it was inferred here by comparing the DNA with germline. The V and J ends lost 5 bases and 6 bases, in that order; junction bases with no gene match: 4. The CDR3 is 15 amino acids. Germline V lookup: CDR1 GITISATS, CDR2 ISYDGTV (reference sequence). CDR3 coding DNA: TGTGCCTTGTGGGCACGAGAGTTGGGCAAAAAAATCAAGGTATTT. Translated: CALWARELGKKIKVF.

The chain links TRGV4 to TRGJ1 or TRGJ2. TCRdb gives no J gene; it was assigned here by matching the DNA to germline. CDR1 EGSTGY and CDR2 YDSYTSSV come from the germline V gene. CDR3 size: 12 residues. V trimming: 0 bases; J trimming: 9 bases; junction bases outside the gene matches: 5. CDR3 DNA: TGTGCCACCTGGGATGGGCTCAGTAAGAAACTCTTT. Amino acid sequence: CATWDGLSKKLF.

This chain's CDR3 is CATWGLAGEKLF. CDR3 nucleotides: TGTGCCACCTGGGGCCTCGCGGGGGAGAAACTCTTT. The chain has TRGV4 and TRGJ1 or TRGJ2. The J gene is not listed in TCRdb, so it was assigned here from a DNA match to germline. This CDR3 has 12 residues. Germline lookup yields CDR1 EGSTGY and CDR2 YDSYTSSV. The V segment lost 5 bases and the J segment 11 bases; nucleotides outside the gene matches: 12.